Below, 25 T cell receptor beta chains from the same sample are listed, as sequenced in a study of blood T cell repertoires in COVID-19. Measured with immunoSEQ multiplex PCR; TCRdb has only the in-frame clones, and not every one. The table shows about 61,000 clones, with about 82% occurring only once. Specimen: peripheral blood. These receptor sequences come from a man in his sixties or seventies with acute or convalescent COVID-19.

The chain joins TRBV4-1 to TRBJ2-3, with 13 bases that match TRBD2. CDR1 is MGHRA, CDR2 YSYEKL, per germline. J was trimmed by 3 bases and V by 1 base; bases with no gene match: 4. The CDR3 consists of 17 residues. The CDR3 loop is CASSQGLAGGFTDTQYF. In DNA, the CDR3 is TGCGCCAGCAGCCAAGGACTAGCGGGGGGTTTTACAGATACGCAGTATTTT.

This chain connects TRBV19 to TRBJ1-1; no clear D gene. V lost 4 bases to trimming and J lost 6 bases, with 15 bases between them. This CDR3 has 14 residues. Germline V lookup: CDR1 LNHDA, CDR2 SQIVND (reference sequence). Here the CDR3 reads CASSKAVSGAEAFF. CDR3 DNA: TGTGCCAGTAGTAAGGCAGTCAGCGGGGCTGAAGCTTTCTTT.

This clone was seen a single time. The V call is TRBV3-1 (or the pseudogene TRBV3-2), the J call TRBJ2-1, with 11 nucleotides matching TRBD2. V dropped 4 bases and J dropped 6; count of bases not matched to a gene: 5. The CDR3 is 15 residues long. Germline CDR1 reads LGHDT; CDR2 reads YNNKEL (reference sequence). CDR3 loop: CASSLGTSGLNEQFF. CDR3 DNA: TGTGCCAGCAGCCTCGGGACTAGCGGCCTCAATGAGCAGTTCTTC.

V and J are TRBV4-1 and TRBJ2-2; TRBD1 agrees at 7 bases. Germline loops: CDR1 MGHRA, CDR2 YSYEKL. The CDR3 length is 16 residues. The ends lost 3 bases at V and 2 bases at J; junction bases unmatched: 6. The DNA for the CDR3 is TGCGCCAGCAGCCAGACAAAGGGGGCTAACACCGGGGAGCTGTTTTTT. Its translation: CASSQTKGANTGELFF.

A remark on this clone: Its ends do not fully match the called genes, so a read error is possible. V and J are TRBV7-7 and TRBJ1-5; D uncertain. Germline CDR1 and CDR2: SSHAT and FNYEAQ (reference sequence). The CDR3 has 13 residues. CDR3 in amino acids: CASSLERDQPQHF. CDR3 sequence (DNA): TGTGCTAGCAGCTTAGAAAGAGATCAGCCCCAGCATTTT.

V usage is TRBV10-3 and J usage is TRBJ2-2; 7 bases match TRBD1. The germline V gene encodes CDR1 ENHRY and CDR2 SYGVKD. V lost 6 bases, J lost 2 bases, and 9 bases stayed unmatched. The CDR3 totals 16 residues. The CDR3 reads CAIRRRDSSNTGELFF. As DNA, the CDR3 is TGTGCCATCAGAAGAAGGGACAGTTCAAACACCGGGGAGCTGTTTTTT.

The chain carries TRBV5-8 and TRBJ2-3; 7 bases agree with TRBD1. The CDR3 runs to 16 residues. Germline V gene sequence: CDR1 SGHTS, CDR2 YDEGEE. V dropped 4 bases and J dropped 0; count of bases not matched to a gene: 8. CDR3 region: CASSPGTGASTDTQYF. The CDR3 DNA is TGTGCCAGCAGCCCCGGCACAGGGGCTAGCACAGATACGCAGTATTTT.

This clone was observed a single time. The rearrangement uses TRBV28 and TRBJ2-7; TRBD2 aligns across 7 bases. The V gene end was trimmed by 4 bases and the J gene end by 4 bases; junction bases not matched to a gene: 10. Germline V CDR1 and CDR2: MDHEN, SYDVKM. The CDR3 length is 15 residues. The CDR3 region has the DNA TGTGCCAGCAGTTCCCCTGCGGGGGTAATGTACGAGCAGTACTTC. Protein: CASSSPAGVMYEQYF.

V usage is TRBV5-1 and J usage is TRBJ2-2; no firm D call. Germline V gene lookup returns CDR1 SGHRS and CDR2 YFSETQ. V was pared by 4 bases and J by 0 bases, with 13 bases between. This CDR3 comprises 16 residues. For the CDR3, the DNA is TGCGCCAGCAGCCCAGGCCGGTGGTCGAACACCGGGGAGCTGTTTTTT. Protein product: CASSPGRWSNTGELFF.

V gene TRBV5-1 combines with J gene TRBJ1-5; 8 bases map to TRBD1. The CDR3 runs to 14 residues. J lost 6 bases, V lost 2 bases, and 4 bases had no gene match. Germline V gives CDR1 SGHRS, CDR2 YFSETQ. Here the CDR3 reads CASSFTGGAQPQHF. CDR3 DNA sequence: TGCGCCAGCAGCTTCACAGGGGGGGCTCAGCCCCAGCATTTT.

The chain carries TRBV4-1 and TRBJ2-3; TRBD2 agrees at 9 bases. Trimming cost V 0 bases and J 5 bases; bases outside gene matches: 6. The CDR3 loop spans 16 amino acids. CDR1 is MGHRA and CDR2 is YSYEKL in the germline V gene. For the CDR3, the DNA is TGCGCCAGCAGCCAAGAGGGGACTAGCCGGGGAGATACGCAGTATTTT. Translation: CASSQEGTSRGDTQYF.

V and J are TRBV5-6 and TRBJ1-4; TRBD1 agrees at 10 bases. This CDR3 region has 17 residues. Germline V CDR1 and CDR2: SGHDT, YYEEEE. Germline trimming cut 2 bases from V and 4 bases from J; bases unmatched to any gene: 8. The CDR3 DNA reads as TGTGCCAGCAGCTTCCTGGGACAGGGGAAGGGTAATGAAAAACTGTTTTTT. Translation: CASSFLGQGKGNEKLFF.

The CDR3 reads CSVVTSGGLGDTQYF. CDR3 DNA sequence: TGCAGCGTTGTGACTAGCGGGGGGCTTGGAGATACGCAGTATTTT. V gene TRBV29-1 combines with J gene TRBJ2-3, with 13 bases that match TRBD2. The CDR3 contains 15 residues. Trimming cost V 4 bases and J 5 bases; bases outside gene matches: 6. Germline CDR1 and CDR2: SQVTM and ANQGSEA.

The chain carries TRBV21-1 and TRBJ2-3; the table's D call, TRBD2, has no DNA check behind it. TRBV21-1 represents a pseudogene. CDR3 length: 17 amino acids. The CDR3 region has the DNA TGTGCCAGCAGCAAAACTAGCGGAGGCTTTTGCACAGATACGCAGTATTTT. It translates to CASSKTSGGFCTDTQYF.

The rearrangement joins TRBV5-8 to TRBJ2-1; D unresolved. This CDR3 comprises 15 residues. The germline V gene has CDR1 SGHTS and CDR2 YDEGEE. The germline V and J ends were trimmed by 0 bases and 8 bases, with 15 bases remaining between them. In DNA form, the CDR3 reads TGTGCCAGCAGCTTGGGGTCGGTGACTGAAGATGAGCAGTTCTTC. Amino acids: CASSLGSVTEDEQFF.

The CDR3 DNA reads TGTGCCAGCAGTGAATTAGGGGGCCTAGCCAAAAACATTCAGTACTTC. Encoded protein: CASSELGGLAKNIQYF. This chain links TRBV6-1 with TRBJ2-4; the match to TRBD1 covers 7 bases. Germline V lookup: CDR1 MNHNS, CDR2 SASEGT. With 2 bases clipped from V and 0 bases from J, the junction kept 4 bases outside the gene matches. CDR3 length equals 16 residues.

This sequence joins TRBV9 and TRBJ2-1; D might be TRBD2 (6 bases). This CDR3 spans 16 amino acids. Germline CDR1 reads SGDLS; CDR2 reads YYNGEE. Between the trimmed V and J ends, which lost 3 bases and 1 base, there was a span of 14 bases. CDR3 sequence reads: CASSGHSGSSYNEQFF. In DNA, the CDR3 is TGTGCCAGCAGCGGACATAGCGGTTCTTCCTACAATGAGCAGTTCTTC.

This chain uses TRBV7-2 with TRBJ1-2; unclear D gene. The CDR3 sequence is 13 residues long. Trimming shortened V by 3 bases and J by 7 bases, and 12 bases separated the two germline ends. The germline CDR1 and CDR2 sequences are SGHTA and FQGNSA. The CDR3 sequence: CASSLIVQLGYTF. The CDR3 DNA reads as TGTGCCAGCAGCTTGATCGTACAGCTTGGCTACACCTTC.

V usage is TRBV19 and J usage is TRBJ2-2; D not resolved. Trimming pared 7 bases from V and 6 bases from J, leaving 9 bases between. This CDR3 comprises 12 residues. Germline V CDR1 and CDR2: LNHDA, SQIVND (reference sequence). The CDR3 DNA is TGTGCCAGTACCGTCGGAGCCGGGGAGCTGTTTTTT. The encoded protein is CASTVGAGELFF.

The chain employs TRBV30 and TRBJ1-5; no definite D call. The CDR3 runs to 14 residues. V shed 8 bases and J shed 0 bases, with 14 bases lying between them. Germline-derived CDR1 and CDR2 are GTSNPN and SVGIG (reference sequence). The CDR3 DNA sequence: TGTGCCCGGTCTGGTTCGTATAGCAATCAGCCCCAGCATTTT. Protein product: CARSGSYSNQPQHF.

This clone was detected only once. The chain carries TRBV5-5 and TRBJ2-2; D may be TRBD2 (6 bases). From germline, CDR1 is SGHKS and CDR2 YYEKEE (reference sequence). This CDR3 contains 15 residues. V was pared by 0 bases and J by 5 bases, with 11 bases between. The CDR3 loop reads CASSLGRAGTGELFF. CDR3 DNA sequence: TGTGCCAGCAGCTTGGGCAGGGCGGGAACCGGGGAGCTGTTTTTT. The full variable domain, rest sourced from reference TRBV5-5 and TRBJ2-2, is DAGVTQSPTHLIKTRGQQVTLRCSPISGHKSVSWYQQVLGQGPQFIFQYYEKEERGRGNFPDRFSARQFPNYSSELNVNALLLGDSALYLCASSLGRAGTGELFFGEGSRLTVL.

The chain combines TRBV5-1 with TRBJ1-6; D is ambiguous. The germline CDR1 and CDR2 sequences are SGHRS and YFSETQ. The CDR3 is made up of 16 amino acids. The V and J ends lost 5 bases and 0 bases respectively, with 12 bases between them. Here the CDR3 reads CASRSSSGSYNSPLHF. In nucleotides, the CDR3 is TGCGCCAGCAGATCATCAAGCGGCTCCTATAATTCACCCCTCCACTTT.

This clone was counted only a few times. The chain carries TRBV11-2 and TRBJ2-6, with a tentative D call TRBD2 (5 bases). Germline V gene data show CDR1 as SGHAT and CDR2 as FQNNGV. The CDR3 has 15 residues. Trimming removed 3 bases from V and 2 bases from J, with 8 bases in between. CDR3 nucleotides: TGTGCCAGCAGCTTGGGAGTTACTGGGGCCAACGTCCTGACTTTC. It yields the protein CASSLGVTGANVLTF.

V is TRBV12-3 or TRBV12-4 and J is TRBJ2-5; D gene uncertain. This CDR3 has 13 amino acids. The germline V and J ends were trimmed by 4 bases and 2 bases, with 8 bases remaining between them. The CDR3 sequence is CASSYNRQETQYF. The CDR3 region has the DNA TGTGCCAGCAGTTACAACAGACAAGAGACCCAGTACTTC.

The chain combines TRBV9 with TRBJ2-1, with 7 bases identical to TRBD1. Trimming removed 0 bases from V and 3 bases from J; junction bases left unmatched: 6. CDR1 SGDLS and CDR2 YYNGEE come from the germline V gene. The CDR3 is 16 residues long. The CDR3 reads CASSVEGTAFYNEQFF. In nucleotides, the CDR3 is TGTGCCAGCAGCGTAGAGGGGACAGCTTTCTACAATGAGCAGTTCTTC.